Sequencing of this TCR beta chain was carried out in a study of blood T cells in healthy people across ages. A second PCR of about 7 to 11 cycles used a sample-barcoded 5' primer and a J-beta primer mix. A single record per CDR3 protein comes from TCRdb applying MiXCR to the 5' RACE reads. The data show around 1.5 million distinct CDR3 sequences, roughly 59% seen once. Germline V lookup: CDR1 DFQATT, CDR2 SNEGSKA (reference sequence). The CDR3 loop spans 19 amino acids. The clonotype originates from a man between 18 and 35 years old in good health. The rearrangement uses TRBV20-1 and TRBJ2-1, with 15 positions matching TRBD2. The DNA end is a closer match to TRBJ2-7, so the J assignment may be wrong. The source material was blood. The CDR3 region is CSARPPGLAGGWSYNEQYF. In nucleotides, the CDR3 is TGCAGTGCTAGACCTCCGGGACTAGCGGGAGGTTGGTCCTACAATGAGCAGTACTTC.